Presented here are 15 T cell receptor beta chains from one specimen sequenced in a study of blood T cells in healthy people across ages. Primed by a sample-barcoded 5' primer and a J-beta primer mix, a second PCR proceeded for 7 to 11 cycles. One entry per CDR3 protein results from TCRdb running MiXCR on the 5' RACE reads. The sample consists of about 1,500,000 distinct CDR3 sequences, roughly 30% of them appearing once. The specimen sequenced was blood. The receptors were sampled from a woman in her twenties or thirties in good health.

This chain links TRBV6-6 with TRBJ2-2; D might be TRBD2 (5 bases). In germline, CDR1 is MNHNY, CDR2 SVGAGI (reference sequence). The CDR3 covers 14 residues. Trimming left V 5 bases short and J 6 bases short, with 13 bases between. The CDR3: CASSRIGGPGELFF. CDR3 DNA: TGTGCCAGCAGTCGAATTGGAGGCCCCGGGGAGCTGTTTTTT.

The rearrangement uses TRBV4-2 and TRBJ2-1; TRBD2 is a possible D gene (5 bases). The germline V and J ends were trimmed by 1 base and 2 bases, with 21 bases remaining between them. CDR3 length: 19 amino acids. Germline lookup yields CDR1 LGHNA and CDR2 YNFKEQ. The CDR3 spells CASSQGAASTTGTYNEQFF. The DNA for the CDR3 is TGTGCCAGCAGCCAAGGGGCCGCTAGCACGACGGGCACCTACAATGAGCAGTTCTTC.

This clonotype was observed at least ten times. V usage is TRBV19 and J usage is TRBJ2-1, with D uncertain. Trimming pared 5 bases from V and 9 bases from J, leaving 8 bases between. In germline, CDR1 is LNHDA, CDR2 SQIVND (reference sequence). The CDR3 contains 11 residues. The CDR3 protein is CASSYNGEQFF. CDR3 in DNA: TGTGCCAGTAGTTACAACGGTGAGCAGTTCTTC.

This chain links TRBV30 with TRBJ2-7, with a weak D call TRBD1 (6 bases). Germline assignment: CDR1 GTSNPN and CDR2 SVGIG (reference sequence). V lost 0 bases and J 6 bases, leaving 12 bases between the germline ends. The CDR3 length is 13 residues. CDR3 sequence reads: CAWSVGALFEQYF. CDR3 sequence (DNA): TGTGCCTGGAGTGTGGGGGCCCTTTTCGAGCAGTACTTC.

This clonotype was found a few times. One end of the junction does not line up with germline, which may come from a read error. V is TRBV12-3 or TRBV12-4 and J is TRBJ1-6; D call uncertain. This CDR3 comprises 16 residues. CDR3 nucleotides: TGTGCCAGCGTGTTTTCATGGGCGGCTGATAATTCACCCCCCCACTTT. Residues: CASVFSWAADNSPPHF.

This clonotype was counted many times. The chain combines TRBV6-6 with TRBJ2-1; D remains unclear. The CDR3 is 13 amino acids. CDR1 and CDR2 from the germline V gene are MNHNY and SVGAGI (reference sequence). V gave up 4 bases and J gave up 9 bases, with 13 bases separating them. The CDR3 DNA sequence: TGTGCCAGCAGTTCCCTCAGAGGTGGTGAGCAGTTCTTC. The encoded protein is CASSSLRGGEQFF.

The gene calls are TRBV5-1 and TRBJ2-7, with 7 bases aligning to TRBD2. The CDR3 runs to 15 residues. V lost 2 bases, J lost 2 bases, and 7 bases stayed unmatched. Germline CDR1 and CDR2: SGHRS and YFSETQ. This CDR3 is CASSFRAGPPYEQYF. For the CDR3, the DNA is TGCGCCAGCAGCTTCCGAGCGGGGCCACCCTACGAGCAGTACTTC.

Here the CDR3 reads CASSFSGLLDAGELFF. Here the CDR3 DNA reads TGTGCCAGCAGCTTTAGTGGACTGCTGGACGCCGGGGAGCTGTTTTTT. V gene TRBV7-2 combines with J gene TRBJ2-2, with D possibly TRBD2 on 5 matching bases. Germline V gives CDR1 SGHTA, CDR2 FQGNSA. The CDR3 has 16 residues. The V and J ends lost 3 bases and 6 bases respectively, with 17 bases between them.

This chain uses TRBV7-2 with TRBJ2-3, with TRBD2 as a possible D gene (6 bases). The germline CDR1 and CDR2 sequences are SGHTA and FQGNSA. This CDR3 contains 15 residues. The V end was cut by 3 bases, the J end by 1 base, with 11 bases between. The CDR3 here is CASSFASGGTDTQYF. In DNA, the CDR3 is TGTGCCAGCAGCTTTGCCTCGGGGGGCACAGATACGCAGTATTTT.

Here the CDR3 DNA reads TGCGCCAGCAGCCGGACAGGCCGCCGCGAGCAGTACTTC. It encodes CASSRTGRREQYF. The chain recombines TRBV5-1 with TRBJ2-7; 7 nucleotides align to TRBD1. Per germline, CDR1 SGHRS and CDR2 YFSETQ. V shed 4 bases, J shed 6 bases, and the junction held 7 bases outside the gene matches. This CDR3 comprises 13 residues.

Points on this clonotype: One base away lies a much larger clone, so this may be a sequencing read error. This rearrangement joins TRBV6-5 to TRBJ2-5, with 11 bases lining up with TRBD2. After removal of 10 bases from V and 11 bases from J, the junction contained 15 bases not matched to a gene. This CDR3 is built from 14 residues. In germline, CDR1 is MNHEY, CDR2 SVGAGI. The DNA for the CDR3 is TGTGCCATCAGAACTAGCGGGAGAGCCAATGAGCAGTACTTC. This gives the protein CAIRTSGRANEQYF.

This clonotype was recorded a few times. The DNA for the CDR3 is TGCGCCAGCGGCGGCCCGAACACTGAAGCTTTCTTT. Translating it yields CASGGPNTEAFF. The chain links TRBV5-1 to TRBJ1-1; D is undetermined. The ends were cut back, 7 bases at V and 1 base at J, with 8 bases in the middle. CDR1 SGHRS and CDR2 YFSETQ come from the germline V gene. The CDR3 sequence is 12 residues long.

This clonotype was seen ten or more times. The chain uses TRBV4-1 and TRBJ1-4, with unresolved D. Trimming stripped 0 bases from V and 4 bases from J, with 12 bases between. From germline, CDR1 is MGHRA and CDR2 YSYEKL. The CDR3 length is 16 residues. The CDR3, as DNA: TGCGCCAGCAGCCAAGATACCGGGGTCGGTAATGAAAAACTGTTTTTT. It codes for CASSQDTGVGNEKLFF.

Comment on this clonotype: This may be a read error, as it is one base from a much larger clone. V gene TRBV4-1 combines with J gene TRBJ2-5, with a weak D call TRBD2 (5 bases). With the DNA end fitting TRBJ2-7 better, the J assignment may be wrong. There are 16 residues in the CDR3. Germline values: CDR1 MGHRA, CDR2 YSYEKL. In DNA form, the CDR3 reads TGCGCCAGCAGCCAAGAGACGAGGGTTTTCTTTTACGAGCAGTACTTC. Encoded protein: CASSQETRVFFYEQYF.

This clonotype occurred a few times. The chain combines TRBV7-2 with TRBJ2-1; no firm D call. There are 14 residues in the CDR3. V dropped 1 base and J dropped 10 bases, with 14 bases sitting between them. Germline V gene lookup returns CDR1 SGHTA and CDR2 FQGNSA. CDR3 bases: TGTGCCAGCAGCTTAGAACGGCCCTCAGGCGAGCAGTTCTTC. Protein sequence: CASSLERPSGEQFF.